Listed below are T cell receptor beta chains from one sample, sequenced in a study of blood T cell repertoires in COVID-19. Generated by immunoSEQ multiplex PCR, the TCRdb table keeps only in-frame clones and is missing some. The sample contains 50,000 to 80,000 clones, 85% to 90% of which appear only once. Input material: peripheral blood. Receptors originate from a man aged 60 to 69 with acute or convalescent COVID-19. Both conserved end residues are part of each CDR3. The D gene is left open where the match is weak. Clone size is stated in some rows and not others, as once, few, many or a class when expanded.

d_call	v_call	clone_size	cdr3_length	j_call	cdr3_nt	cdr3_aa
NA	TRBV11-3	few	19	TRBJ2-1	TGTGCCAGCAGCTTAGATTCTTATGCAGGCGACAGCTCCTACAATGAGCAGTTCTTC	CASSLDSYAGDSSYNEQFF
NA	TRBV6-5	NA	13	TRBJ1-6	TGTGCCAGCACGTCTATGGGGAGGTCACCCCTCCACTTT	CASTSMGRSPLHF
NA	TRBV19	NA	15	TRBJ2-2	TGTGCCAGTAGTGAATTTCGAGGGAACACCGGGGAGCTGTTTTTT	CASSEFRGNTGELFF
NA	TRBV5-1	NA	15	TRBJ1-1	TGCGCCAGCAGCTCGCCCTTCGGACAGACCTATGAAGCTTTCTTT	CASSSPFGQTYEAFF
NA	TRBV5-4	NA	15	TRBJ1-4	TGTGCCAGCAGCTCCGGGACGCCGGCGGGGGAAAAACTGTTTTTT	CASSSGTPAGEKLFF
NA	TRBV9	NA	14	TRBJ1-1	TGTGCCAGCAGCGTAGCTACGGGGGGGGCTGAAGCTTTCTTT	CASSVATGGAEAFF
NA	TRBV19	NA	15	TRBJ1-5	TGTGCCAGTAGTCCCCAGGATCGCCCCAATCAGCCCCAGCATTTT	CASSPQDRPNQPQHF
NA	TRBV11-3	NA	14	TRBJ2-2	TGTGCCAGCAGCTTACAGGGATTTACCGGGGAGCTGTTTTTT	CASSLQGFTGELFF
NA	TRBV3-1/TRBV3-2	NA	15	TRBJ2-2	TGTGCCAGCAGCCGGGACTTTCCGAACACCGGGGAGCTGTTTTTT	CASSRDFPNTGELFF
TRBD1	TRBV19	NA	14	TRBJ2-7	TGTGCCAGTAGTTGGGACAGGGGGGCCTACGAGCAGTACTTC	CASSWDRGAYEQYF
TRBD2	TRBV4-1	NA	16	TRBJ2-1	TGCGCCAGCAGCCCCTTTACTAGCGGGGGGGTCAATGAGCAGTTCTTC	CASSPFTSGGVNEQFF
NA	TRBV6-6	NA	15	TRBJ1-1	TGTGCCAGCAGTTACTCTTTGGCGGAGAACACTGAAGCTTTCTTT	CASSYSLAENTEAFF
NA	TRBV9	few	13	TRBJ2-1	TGTGCCAGCAGCTCCCGGGGAGACAATGAGCAGTTCTTC	CASSSRGDNEQFF
NA	TRBV3-1/TRBV3-2	NA	19	TRBJ2-2	TGTGCCAGCAGCCAAGAGCGGGGGCGGACAGGGTTGAACACCGGGGAGCTGTTTTTT	CASSQERGRTGLNTGELFF
NA	TRBV5-6	NA	13	TRBJ1-2	TGTGCCAGCAGCTTGGAACAGCTCTATGGCTACACCTTC	CASSLEQLYGYTF
NA	TRBV7-9	once	14	TRBJ1-2	TGTGCCAGCAGCTTAGAGACGGGATCGGGGGGCTACACCTTC	CASSLETGSGGYTF
NA	TRBV19	NA	14	TRBJ1-5	TGTGCCAGTAGTACGTCAGAGGGTCGTCAGCCCCAGCATTTT	CASSTSEGRQPQHF
TRBD1	TRBV24-1	NA	13	TRBJ2-5	TGTGCCACCAGCGGACAGGCGCAAGAGACCCAGTACTTC	CATSGQAQETQYF
TRBD2	TRBV30	once	16	TRBJ2-1	TGTGCCTGGAGTCCCCTCAAGCGGGGGTCCTACAATGAGCAGTTCTTC	CAWSPLKRGSYNEQFF
TRBD1	TRBV7-2	NA	15	TRBJ2-7	TGTGCCAGCTTTGGGGGGGGACAGGGGAGAGGCGAGCAGTACTTC	CASFGGGQGRGEQYF
TRBD1	TRBV11-2	NA	14	TRBJ1-1	TGTGCCAGCAGCTTTACCGGAGGGGGCGGTGAAGCTTTCTTT	CASSFTGGGGEAFF
NA	TRBV19	NA	16	TRBJ1-1	TGTGCCAGTAGTACATCAATAAGGACAGCGAACACTGAAGCTTTCTTT	CASSTSIRTANTEAFF
NA	TRBV29-1	NA	13	TRBJ1-2	TGCAGCGTTCCGACAGAAAGTTTCTATGGCTACACCTTC	CSVPTESFYGYTF
TRBD1	TRBV5-1	once	14	TRBJ1-4	TGCGCCAGCAGCTCCGAGGGGGCCCGGGGAAAACTGTTTTTT	CASSSEGARGKLFF
NA	TRBV7-3	NA	15	TRBJ1-6	TGTGCCAGCAGCTTATTTGGTAGCGGTAATTCACCCCTCCACTTT	CASSLFGSGNSPLHF
TRBD1	TRBV2	NA	15	TRBJ1-2	TGTGCCAGCAGTGAGGAGGGGGCGGTTTGGAATGGCTACACCTTC	CASSEEGAVWNGYTF
NA	TRBV11-2	NA	15	TRBJ2-7	TGTGCCAGCAGCTTCACAGGGCGTACTGACAGCGAGCAGTACTTC	CASSFTGRTDSEQYF